Below, 9 T cell receptor beta chains from the same sample are listed, as sequenced in a study of T cell responses to AZD1222 COVID-19 vaccine. Generated by immunoSEQ multiplex PCR, the TCRdb table keeps only in-frame clones and is missing some. The sample includes 130,000 to 150,000 clones, around 90% of them seen just once. This material consisted of peripheral blood, taken 28 days after the second dose of the MenACWY control vaccine. The receptors originated from an adult who received the MenACWY meningococcal vaccine as a control.

The chain combines TRBV18 with TRBJ2-5; D is uncertain. Germline-derived CDR1 and CDR2 are KGHSH and LQKENI. This CDR3 is built from 14 residues. Trimming left V 2 bases short and J 2 bases short, with 9 bases between. The CDR3 bases are TGTGCCAGCTCACCAGGTTCCAGTCAAGAGACCCAGTACTTC. As protein: CASSPGSSQETQYF. The full variable domain, completed using reference TRBV18 and TRBJ2-5, is NAGVMQNPRHLVRRRGQEARLRCSPMKGHSHVYWYRQLPEEGLKFMVYLQKENIIDESGMPKERFSAEFPKEGPSILRIQQVVRGDSAAYFCASSPGSSQETQYFGPGTRLLVL.

With respect to this clone: The junction departs from the called germline gene at one end, perhaps through a read error. In DNA form, the CDR3 reads TGTACCAGCTCATTGAGGGGTGACGGCACTGAAGCTTTCTTT. Amino acids: CTSSLRGDGTEAFF. The chain joins TRBV6-5 to TRBJ1-1, with D tentatively TRBD1 (5 bases). CDR3 length equals 14 residues. The germline gives CDR1 MNHEY, CDR2 SVGAGI.

With regard to this clone: A read error may account for a junction end that differs from germline. The chain has TRBV7-9 and TRBJ2-3; D is possibly TRBD1 (5 bases). CDR3 length: 13 residues. Germline V CDR1 and CDR2: SEHNR, FQNEAQ (reference sequence). The CDR3 nucleotides are TGTGCCAGCAGCATAGCAGGGACAGATACGCAGTATTTT. Protein sequence: CASSIAGTDTQYF. Filled out from reference TRBV7-9 and TRBJ2-3, the complete variable domain reads DTGVSQNPRHKITKRGQNVTFRCDPISEHNRLYWYRQTLGQGPEFLTYFQNEAQLEKSRLLSDRFSAERPKGSFSTLEIQRTEQGDSAMYLCASSIAGTDTQYFGPGTRLTVL.

J is TRBJ1-6 and V is TRBV28; D ambiguous. The V gene's germline CDR1 is MDHEN and CDR2 SYDVKM. The CDR3 sequence is 15 residues long. V was clipped by 3 bases and J by 13 bases, with 19 bases between them. CDR3 nucleotide sequence: TGTGCCAGCAGTTTCCCTTCCCAGGCCGGGAGGCCCCTCCACTTT. Translation gives CASSFPSQAGRPLHF.

This sequence joins TRBV19 and TRBJ1-1; 8 positions agree with TRBD1. With V trimmed by 4 bases and J by 1 base, 8 bases remained unmatched. There are 16 residues in the CDR3. CDR1 LNHDA and CDR2 SQIVND come from the germline V gene (reference sequence). The CDR3 DNA is TGTGCCAGTAGTAGTACTGGACAGGGTTGGAACACTGAAGCTTTCTTT. This gives the protein CASSSTGQGWNTEAFF.

The rearrangement links TRBV28 to TRBJ2-6; D is tentatively TRBD1 or TRBD2 (6 bases each). This CDR3 has 17 amino acids. The V end was cut by 7 bases, the J end by 0 bases, with 16 bases between. Germline assignment: CDR1 MDHEN and CDR2 SYDVKM. The CDR3 region has the DNA TGTGCCAGCAACGCGCCCGGGGGCGTCTCTGGGGCCAACGTCCTGACTTTC. Amino acid sequence: CASNAPGGVSGANVLTF.

This chain connects TRBV6-5 to TRBJ1-2; 7 bases map to TRBD1. This CDR3 comprises 14 residues. Germline values: CDR1 MNHEY, CDR2 SVGAGI. Unmatched junction bases numbered 6, after V lost 6 bases and J lost 2 bases. The CDR3: CASSPDRVNYGYTF. CDR3 bases: TGTGCCAGCAGCCCCGACAGGGTGAACTATGGCTACACCTTC.

The V call is TRBV2, the J call TRBJ2-1, with 12 bases lining up with TRBD1. This CDR3 contains 15 residues. Germline CDR1 reads SNHLY; CDR2 reads FYNNEI. The V and J ends lost 7 bases and 6 bases, in that order; junction bases with no gene match: 7. CDR3: CASNPGQGASNEQFF. Written as DNA, the CDR3 is TGTGCCAGCAACCCGGGACAGGGGGCGAGCAATGAGCAGTTCTTC.

This clone occurred a few times. The CDR3 coding sequence is TGTGCCAGCAGGGGGACAGGCTCTCAAGAGACCCAGTACTTC. Protein: CASRGTGSQETQYF. The chain employs TRBV2 and TRBJ2-5, with 8 bases aligning to TRBD1. The CDR3 has 14 residues. Germline loops: CDR1 SNHLY, CDR2 FYNNEI. V dropped 6 bases and J dropped 2; count of bases not matched to a gene: 5.